One and the same sample provided the 4 T cell receptor beta chains below, sequenced in a study of cytomegalovirus exposure and HLA in healthy donors. Clones were sequenced by immunoSEQ multiplex PCR, and TCRdb holds only the in-frame ones, with some missing. This table has more than 45,000 clones, roughly 94% appearing once. Material: PBMCs. These receptors all come from a man aged 18 to 30 in good health and CMV-seronegative.

The rearrangement joins TRBV19 to TRBJ1-2; D is perhaps TRBD1 (5 bases). Germline lookup yields CDR1 LNHDA and CDR2 SQIVND (reference sequence). This CDR3 comprises 13 residues. The V end lost 5 bases, the J end lost 2 bases, and 9 bases lay between the germline ends. The CDR3 sequence: CASSAGRNYGYTF. Written as DNA, the CDR3 is TGTGCCAGTAGTGCGGGACGGAACTATGGCTACACCTTC.

V usage is TRBV19 and J usage is TRBJ2-7; the match to TRBD1 covers 7 bases. J was trimmed by 3 bases and V by 3 bases; bases with no gene match: 2. The CDR3 is made up of 13 amino acids. From germline, CDR1 is LNHDA and CDR2 SQIVND (reference sequence). The CDR3 DNA sequence: TGTGCCAGTAGTATCGGACAGGACTACGAGCAGTACTTC. It encodes CASSIGQDYEQYF.

The table lists this clone with a few counts. As DNA, the CDR3 is TGTGCCAGCTCATCGACACCTAGCAATCAGCCCCAGCATTTT. It is translated as CASSSTPSNQPQHF. The rearrangement joins TRBV18 to TRBJ1-5; D is uncertain. Germline V gene sequence: CDR1 KGHSH, CDR2 LQKENI. The V gene lost 5 bases and the J gene lost 0 bases, with 8 bases spanning the gap. This CDR3 region has 14 residues.

The chain combines TRBV21-1 with TRBJ1-1; the tabulated D call, TRBD1, remains unverified against the DNA. TRBV21-1 is deemed a pseudogene. CDR3 length: 24 residues. This CDR3 is CASSKDGDKFTPTQTRIVNTEAFF. In DNA form, the CDR3 reads TGTGCCAGCAGCAAAGATGGGGACAAGTTCACCCCTACCCAGACTCGGATTGTCAACACTGAAGCTTTCTTT.